This T cell receptor (beta chain) stems from a study of T cells in Graves' hyperthyroidism and ophthalmopathy. Newly diagnosed patients aged 18 to 65 had hyperthyroidism of under 2 months' duration. PBMCs were derived from 9.5 to 10 ml fresh peripheral blood. It was RNA transcripts that yielded the amplified TCR beta CDR3 regions. The TCR CDR3 was amplified in a first-round RT-PCR using the HTBI primer set. TCRdb ran MiXCR on the multiplex PCR reads and lists one entry per CDR3 protein. The sample records hundreds of thousands of distinct CDR3 sequences, approximately 40% being singletons. This clonotype turned up a few times. Antigen specificity is unknown. Study outcomes and limitations: Before onset, by a median of around six months, the model predicted ophthalmopathy. Blood also contained most expanded thyroid clonotypes above 0.001.

The germline V gene encodes CDR1 DFQATT and CDR2 SNEGSKA (reference sequence). This CDR3 has 11 residues. V was cut by 5 bases and J by 4 bases, with 9 bases left in between. V and J are TRBV20-1 and TRBJ2-7; D not resolved. The origin of this receptor is a man aged 18 to 30 with Graves' hyperthyroidism. The specimen sequenced was blood. CDR3: CSASELYEQYF. As DNA, the CDR3 is TGCAGTGCTTCCGAATTGTACGAGCAGTACTTC.